The 30 T cell receptor beta chains given below trace back to one sample, sequenced in a study of cytomegalovirus exposure and HLA in healthy donors. This PCR relied on a set of 60 Vbeta primers and 13 Jbeta primers. Sequencing used immunoSEQ multiplex PCR; TCRdb keeps in-frame clones, though not all of them. The repertoire holds about 120,000 clones, with approximately 75% as singletons. The sequenced sample was PBMCs. Receptors were obtained from a man aged 35-49 years in good health and CMV-seronegative.

For the CDR3, the DNA is TGTGCCAGCAGCTTAGGTTGGGCAGGGTCCTACGAGCAGTACTTC. It specifies CASSLGWAGSYEQYF. This sequence joins TRBV7-6 and TRBJ2-7; a weak D match, TRBD1 (5 bases). The germline gives CDR1 SGHVS, CDR2 FNYEAQ. The V and J ends lost 1 base and 1 base respectively, with 11 bases between them. CDR3 length: 15 amino acids.

In this sample, this clone turned up once. The chain combines TRBV9 with TRBJ2-2; 8 bases align to TRBD2. The CDR3 contains 17 residues. V trimming: 1 base; J trimming: 3 bases; junction bases outside the gene matches: 8. Germline V gene lookup returns CDR1 SGDLS and CDR2 YYNGEE. CDR3 residues: CASSVYDGGGYTGELFF. CDR3 in DNA: TGTGCCAGCAGCGTATATGATGGCGGGGGGTACACCGGGGAGCTGTTTTTT.

The chain combines TRBV5-4 with TRBJ1-1; weak D call: TRBD1 (6 bases). Trimming pared 1 base from V and 6 bases from J, leaving 10 bases between. The CDR3 loop spans 13 amino acids. CDR1 and CDR2 from the germline V gene are SGHNT and YYREEE (reference sequence). The CDR3 sequence: CASSLKGVPEAFF. The CDR3 DNA is TGTGCCAGCAGCTTGAAGGGGGTACCTGAAGCTTTCTTT.

The chain has TRBV6-6 and TRBJ2-1; TRBD2 agrees at 14 bases. Looked up from germline, CDR1 is MNHNY and CDR2 is SVGAGI (reference sequence). The CDR3 totals 16 residues. Trimming at V came to 7 bases and at J to 7 bases, leaving 9 bases not matched to a gene. The CDR3 loop reads CASNLQGTSGRNEQFF. The DNA for the CDR3 is TGTGCCAGCAACTTACAAGGGACTAGCGGGAGAAATGAGCAGTTCTTC.

This clone was recorded a few times. This rearrangement joins TRBV5-1 to TRBJ1-1; TRBD1 aligns across 8 bases. The CDR3 length is 15 residues. Germline V gene sequence: CDR1 SGHRS, CDR2 YFSETQ. V dropped 0 bases and J dropped 5; count of bases not matched to a gene: 6. The chain's CDR3 is CASSLGQGAWTEAFF. The CDR3 bases are TGCGCCAGCAGCTTGGGTCAGGGGGCTTGGACTGAAGCTTTCTTT.

CDR3 sequence reads: CASSLSGGTEAFF. The CDR3 DNA reads as TGTGCCAGCAGCTTATCCGGGGGGACTGAAGCTTTCTTT. The rearrangement uses TRBV7-8 and TRBJ1-1, with D maybe TRBD1 (5 bases). In germline, CDR1 is SGHVS, CDR2 FQNEAQ. Trimming took 2 bases from V and 5 from J, leaving 9 bases between them. The CDR3 runs 13 residues.

This clone was counted between two and nine times. The chain carries TRBV2 and TRBJ2-5; tentatively, D is TRBD1 (5 bases). The CDR3 is made up of 14 amino acids. Deletions cut 6 bases from V and 2 bases from J, with 13 bases between. In germline, CDR1 is SNHLY, CDR2 FYNNEI. The CDR3 reads CASSRPGKQETQYF. In DNA, the CDR3 is TGTGCCAGCAGCCGACCAGGGAAGCAAGAGACCCAGTACTTC.

This clone was counted a single time. V gene TRBV30 combines with J gene TRBJ1-2; 7 nucleotides match TRBD1. The germline gives CDR1 GTSNPN, CDR2 SVGIG (reference sequence). The CDR3 spans 14 residues. V lost 8 bases, J lost 8 bases, and 17 bases stayed unmatched. The CDR3 DNA reads TGTGCCGCCGGGACAGAAAATCCCCTCGGAGGCTACACCTTC. Its protein product is CAAGTENPLGGYTF.

The CDR3 DNA is TGTGCCAGCAACGAGGGGGCTAGGTACGAGCAGTACTTC. Translating it yields CASNEGARYEQYF. V and J are TRBV5-8 and TRBJ2-7, with 7 nucleotides matching TRBD1. The CDR3 is 13 residues long. Per germline, CDR1 SGHTS and CDR2 YDEGEE. J was trimmed by 4 bases and V by 6 bases; bases with no gene match: 7.

The CDR3 loop is CASSPEQNTEAFF. In nucleotides, the CDR3 is TGTGCCAGCTCACCGGAGCAGAACACTGAAGCTTTCTTT. V is TRBV18 and J is TRBJ1-1; D gene ambiguous. This CDR3 comprises 13 residues. V lost 3 bases, J lost 1 base, and 6 bases lay in between. Germline V gene data show CDR1 as KGHSH and CDR2 as LQKENI.

The chain employs TRBV28 and TRBJ2-7; possibly TRBD2 for D (6 bases). Germline assignment: CDR1 MDHEN and CDR2 SYDVKM. Trimming shortened V by 4 bases and J by 5 bases, and 18 bases separated the two germline ends. This CDR3 has 15 amino acids. The CDR3: CASSSEGAGLHEQYF. The DNA of the CDR3 is TGTGCCAGCAGTTCGGAAGGCGCGGGACTCCACGAGCAGTACTTC.

The V gene is TRBV20-1, the J gene TRBJ2-3; D gene uncertain. Germline lookup yields CDR1 DFQATT and CDR2 SNEGSKA (reference sequence). With 7 bases removed from V and 2 bases from J, the gap between germline ends came to 7 bases. This CDR3 region has 11 residues. The CDR3, as DNA: TGCAGTGTGGAGCTCACAGATACGCAGTATTTT. It specifies CSVELTDTQYF.

The chain links TRBV29-1 to TRBJ1-2; 8 nucleotides align to TRBD1. Looked up from germline, CDR1 is SQVTM and CDR2 is ANQGSEA. Losses at the gene ends were 0 bases for V and 7 bases for J; bases not matched to a gene: 1. This CDR3 has 12 amino acids. The CDR3 sequence is CSVEDDRGGYTF. CDR3 DNA sequence: TGCAGCGTTGAAGACGACAGGGGTGGCTACACCTTC. Full variable domain (remainder filled in from reference TRBV29-1 and TRBJ1-2): SAVISQKPSRDICQRGTSLTIQCQVDSQVTMMFWYRQQPGQSLTLIATANQGSEATYESGFVIDKFPISRPNLTFSTLTVSNMSPEDSSIYLCSVEDDRGGYTFGSGTRLTVV.

This clone was detected once. The chain carries TRBV5-1 and TRBJ2-3; 9 nucleotides line up with TRBD2. The V and J ends lost 6 bases and 6 bases, in that order; junction bases with no gene match: 11. There are 15 residues in the CDR3. The germline gives CDR1 SGHRS, CDR2 YFSETQ. The CDR3 coding sequence is TGCGCCAGCACCCCTGGCGGGGGGGTAGGTGATACGCAGTATTTT. Translating gives CASTPGGGVGDTQYF.

The gene calls are TRBV7-8 and TRBJ2-1; 9 bases fit TRBD1. The J segment lost 4 bases and the V segment lost 2 bases, leaving 6 bases of the junction unmatched. This CDR3 is 16 amino acids long. In germline, CDR1 is SGHVS, CDR2 FQNEAQ. The CDR3 region has the DNA TGTGCCAGCAGCTTAACCCCCGGGACAGGGTACAATGAGCAGTTCTTC. It translates to CASSLTPGTGYNEQFF.

The chain employs TRBV18 and TRBJ2-2; D is perhaps TRBD2 (5 bases). The CDR3 is 15 residues long. The germline V and J ends were trimmed by 2 bases and 6 bases, with 13 bases remaining between them. The germline CDR1 and CDR2 sequences are KGHSH and LQKENI. CDR3 region: CASSPFSGIAGELFF. In DNA, the CDR3 is TGTGCCAGCTCACCATTCTCCGGGATTGCCGGGGAGCTGTTTTTT.

J is TRBJ1-1 and V is TRBV15, with D hard to call. Germline V lookup: CDR1 LNHNV, CDR2 YYDKDF (reference sequence). V was clipped by 3 bases and J by 4 bases, with 6 bases between them. The CDR3 length is 12 residues. CDR3 region: CATSSGVTEAFF. CDR3 nucleotide sequence: TGTGCCACCAGCAGCGGGGTCACTGAAGCTTTCTTT.

The V gene is TRBV7-8, the J gene TRBJ2-2; 7 bases are a match to TRBD1. CDR1 SGHVS and CDR2 FQNEAQ come from the germline V gene. The CDR3 is 15 residues long. The V gene end was trimmed by 1 base and the J gene end by 6 bases; junction bases not matched to a gene: 5. CDR3 nucleotide sequence: TGTGCCAGCAGCTTAGTCAGGGGGACCGCCGGGGAGCTGTTTTTT. This sequence encodes CASSLVRGTAGELFF.

This chain joins TRBV18 and TRBJ2-3; D is ambiguous. The germline V gene has CDR1 KGHSH and CDR2 LQKENI. V lost 3 bases and J lost 0, with 13 bases in between. The CDR3 length is 16 residues. The CDR3 coding sequence is TGTGCCAGCTCACCGGGCCAGTTCGCTAGCACAGATACGCAGTATTTT. It yields the protein CASSPGQFASTDTQYF.

V and J are TRBV16 and TRBJ1-1; D is perhaps TRBD1 (5 bases). Per germline, CDR1 KGHSY and CDR2 FQNENV. V was cut by 0 bases and J by 12 bases, with 11 bases left in between. The CDR3 has 12 residues. CDR3 in amino acids: CASSQSTRDSFF. DNA of the CDR3: TGTGCCAGCAGCCAATCAACCAGGGACTCTTTCTTT.

This clone was observed a single time. This chain links TRBV2 with TRBJ2-1; D possibly corresponds to TRBD2 (5 bases). Germline assignment: CDR1 SNHLY and CDR2 FYNNEI. Trimming took off 4 bases at V and 9 bases at J, with 10 bases between the two ends. This CDR3 is built from 12 residues. CDR3 sequence reads: CASSGLGSEQFF. Written as DNA, the CDR3 is TGTGCCAGCAGTGGGTTGGGGAGTGAGCAGTTCTTC.

The V call is TRBV15, the J call TRBJ2-2; D gene unclear. There are 15 residues in the CDR3. Looked up from germline, CDR1 is LNHNV and CDR2 is YYDKDF (reference sequence). V dropped 1 base and J dropped 0 bases, with 6 bases sitting between them. CDR3 protein: CATSRGRTNTGELFF. CDR3 sequence (DNA): TGTGCCACCAGCAGAGGGCGGACGAACACCGGGGAGCTGTTTTTT.

The chain links TRBV4-2 to TRBJ2-7, with D possibly matching TRBD2 (6 bases). In germline, CDR1 is LGHNA, CDR2 YNFKEQ. V was clipped by 6 bases and J by 2 bases, with 20 bases between them. The CDR3 is made up of 16 amino acids. CDR3 DNA: TGTGCCAGCAGTCAGACTAGTGGGGCCTTCCCCTACGAGCAGTACTTC. It translates to CASSQTSGAFPYEQYF.

The chain couples TRBV7-8 to TRBJ2-7; 8 positions agree with TRBD1. Germline V gene sequence: CDR1 SGHVS, CDR2 FQNEAQ. This CDR3 contains 13 residues. Trimming at V came to 4 bases and at J to 4 bases, leaving 3 bases not matched to a gene. The CDR3 DNA reads TGTGCCAGCAGCTCAGGGGGCGGTTACGAGCAGTACTTC. Protein sequence: CASSSGGGYEQYF.

J is TRBJ2-1 and V is TRBV9; D is ambiguous. V gave up 3 bases and J gave up 9 bases, with 7 bases separating them. Germline loops: CDR1 SGDLS, CDR2 YYNGEE. This CDR3 comprises 11 residues. For the CDR3, the DNA is TGTGCCAGCAGCGAGCGCGGTGAGCAGTTCTTC. It specifies CASSERGEQFF.

J is TRBJ2-2 and V is TRBV7-2; the match to TRBD2 covers 9 bases. The CDR3 loop spans 15 amino acids. J gave up 5 bases and V 5 bases, and 6 bases lay outside the gene matches. The V gene's germline CDR1 is SGHTA and CDR2 FQGNSA. CDR3 sequence: CASSVKGLATGELFF. The CDR3, as DNA: TGTGCCAGCAGCGTCAAGGGACTAGCAACCGGGGAGCTGTTTTTT.

The genes are TRBV7-2 and TRBJ1-4; D is unclear. The CDR3 is 14 amino acids. Per germline, CDR1 SGHTA and CDR2 FQGNSA. The V and J ends lost 9 bases and 0 bases respectively, with 11 bases between them. The CDR3 sequence: CASREGPTNEKLFF. In DNA, the CDR3 is TGTGCCAGTAGGGAGGGCCCAACTAATGAAAAACTGTTTTTT.

The sample holds one count of this clone. The DNA for the CDR3 is TGTGCCAGCAGCCAAGACCCGGGAGGGACCTACGAGCAGTACTTC. Its translation: CASSQDPGGTYEQYF. The chain is built from TRBV4-2 and TRBJ2-7; TRBD2 agrees at 8 bases. CDR1 LGHNA and CDR2 YNFKEQ come from the germline V gene. J lost 2 bases, V lost 0 bases, and 3 bases had no gene match. This CDR3 spans 15 amino acids.

The chain links TRBV19 to TRBJ2-5; TRBD2 matches at 11 bases. In germline, CDR1 is LNHDA, CDR2 SQIVND (reference sequence). The trim removed 5 bases at V and 0 bases at J, leaving 2 bases unmatched. The CDR3 loop spans 15 amino acids. CDR3 in DNA: TGTGCCAGTAGTGGGGGACTAGCGGACCAAGAGACCCAGTACTTC. Residues: CASSGGLADQETQYF.

This clone was found once. The V gene is TRBV2, the J gene TRBJ1-3; D is uncertain. The germline CDR1 and CDR2 sequences are SNHLY and FYNNEI. This CDR3 is built from 13 residues. V was shortened by 7 bases and J by 0 bases, with 7 bases between the two germline ends. CDR3 region: CASMASSGNTIYF. CDR3 nucleotides: TGTGCCAGCATGGCAAGCTCTGGAAACACCATATATTTT.